These T cell receptor beta chains were read from a single sample in a study of T-cell reconstitution after alpha-beta-depleted transplantation in children. TCRdb recomputed calls from the PCR reads with MiXCR, one row per CDR3 protein. This sample yields more than 400,000 distinct CDR3 sequences, of which 10% to 12% are seen a single time; 14% belongs to the top ten. Specimen: PBMCs, mostly from graft donor cells, collected 180 days after TCRalphabeta/CD19-depleted stem cell transplant. Every receptor here comes from a female patient aged 2-15 years who had a stem cell transplant for aplastic anemia, so the T cells may come from the graft donor. The CDR3 runs from the conserved cysteine through the conserved F or W. The D gene is left open where the match is weak. The size field is filled for only some rows; it gives once, few, many or a size class.

size | D | J | V | DNA | CDR3
few | TRBD2 | TRBJ2-1 | TRBV9 | TGTGCCAGCAGCGTAGGAGGCGGGAGGGCCCTCAATGAGCAGTTCTTC | CASSVGGGRALNEQFF
- | - | TRBJ1-1 | TRBV12-3/TRBV12-4 | TGTGCCAGCAGTTTAAGGGACCCAGGAAGAGCTTTCTTT | CASSLRDPGRAFF
few | TRBD2 | TRBJ2-1 | TRBV9 | TGTGCCAGCAGCGACGGACTAGCTAGAATCTACAATGAGCAGTTCTTC | CASSDGLARIYNEQFF
few | - | TRBJ2-7 | TRBV6-5 | TGTGCCAGCAGTCGGGCCGGAAAACCTCCCTACGAGCAGTACTTC | CASSRAGKPPYEQYF
few | TRBD1 | TRBJ2-5 | TRBV10-3 | TGTGCCATCAGTACAGGGGGAGAGACCCAGTACTTC | CAISTGGETQYF
few | - | TRBJ2-7 | TRBV3-1 | TGTGCCAGCAGCCAAACGGGGATCGAGCAGTACTTC | CASSQTGIEQYF
few | TRBD2 | TRBJ2-7 | TRBV28 | TGTGCCAGCAGTTTAAGACTAGCGCGTTCCTACGAGCAGTACTTC | CASSLRLARSYEQYF
many | TRBD1 | TRBJ1-1 | TRBV9 | TGTGCCAGCAGCGTACGGACAGGGGACCCGGTGGCTTTCTTT | CASSVRTGDPVAFF
many | TRBD2 | TRBJ2-5 | TRBV20-1 | TGCAGTGCTCCTACGAGAAGGGGACTAGCGGGAGTTAAGGAGACCCAGTACTTC | CSAPTRRGLAGVKETQYF
many | - | TRBJ2-7 | TRBV7-9 | TGTGCCAGCAGCCCTAGGGTGACCGTGAGCTCCTACGAGCAGTACTTC | CASSPRVTVSSYEQYF
- | - | TRBJ2-2 | TRBV15 | TGTGCCACCAGCAGCAGGGATTTTGTCGGGGAGCTGTTTTTT | CATSSRDFVGELFF
few | TRBD2 | TRBJ2-1 | TRBV12-3/TRBV12-4 | TGTGCCAGCAGAACCCCGGGACTAGCGGGAAACCCCTTCTACAATGAGCAGTTCTTC | CASRTPGLAGNPFYNEQFF
- | - | TRBJ2-1 | TRBV5-1 | TGCGCCAGCAGCTTGCTTCAGGGACCCTACAATGAGCAGTTCTTC | CASSLLQGPYNEQFF
- | TRBD1 | TRBJ2-7 | TRBV6-5 | TGTGCCAGCAGTTACTCGACAGGGAACTACGAGCAGTACTTC | CASSYSTGNYEQYF
- | TRBD1 | TRBJ2-5 | TRBV5-6 | TGTGCCAGCAGCTTGCGGACAGGGGGCACCTCCGGGACCCAGTACTTC | CASSLRTGGTSGTQYF
- | - | TRBJ2-7 | TRBV7-8 | TGTGCCAGCAGCTTAGCCCTATCAAGGGAAAGGGAAAGGGACTACGAGCAGTACTTC | CASSLALSRERERDYEQYF
few | TRBD2 | TRBJ2-1 | TRBV7-3 | TGTGCCAGCAGCTTACGCCCTAGCGGGTTGGAGGGTGAGCAGTTCTTC | CASSLRPSGLEGEQFF
few | - | TRBJ2-1 | TRBV7-2 | TGTGCCAGCAGCTTTCACGACGGCTCCTACAATGAGCAGTTCTTC | CASSFHDGSYNEQFF
- | - | TRBJ2-2 | TRBV30 | TGTGCCTGGAGGGTAGGGGGCACCGGGGAGCTGTTTTTT | CAWRVGGTGELFF
few | TRBD1 | TRBJ1-5 | TRBV19 | TGTGCCAGTAGGCAAGGGACAGGGATGAATCAGCCCCAGCATTTT | CASRQGTGMNQPQHF
few | - | TRBJ2-7 | TRBV7-9 | TGTGCCAGCAGCTTAGGCGTGGAGGGAGAAGTCTACGAGCAGTACTTC | CASSLGVEGEVYEQYF
few | - | TRBJ2-1 | TRBV28 | TGTGCCAGCAGGGAGATAGCTAATGAGCAGTTCTTC | CASREIANEQFF
few | - | TRBJ2-3 | TRBV19 | TGTGCCAGTAGTATTAAACACTCTTACACAGATACGCAGTATTTT | CASSIKHSYTDTQYF
- | - | TRBJ2-7 | TRBV18 | TGTGCCAGCTCACCACAAACGCGGGGCGAGCAGTACTTC | CASSPQTRGEQYF
few | - | TRBJ1-1 | TRBV7-8 | TGTGCCAGCAGCCCTAGACCTTACAAGAACACTGAAGCTTTCTTT | CASSPRPYKNTEAFF
- | - | TRBJ2-7 | TRBV28 | TGTGCCAGCAGTTTAGTGAATTCCTACGAGCAGTACTTC | CASSLVNSYEQYF
- | TRBD2 | TRBJ2-7 | TRBV24-1 | TGTGCCACCAGTGCTAAACCGGGACTAGCGGGATCACCGCCCTACGAGCAGTACTTC | CATSAKPGLAGSPPYEQYF
- | - | TRBJ2-6 | TRBV10-3 | TGTGCCATCAGTGACTTTACAGGCGACTTCTCTGGGGCCAACGTCCTGACTTTC | CAISDFTGDFSGANVLTF
few | - | TRBJ1-2 | TRBV29-1 | TGCAGCGTTGGGCCCACCCGAGGGGAGGGGCCGAGAGGCTACACCTTC | CSVGPTRGEGPRGYTF
few | - | TRBJ2-3 | TRBV28 | TGTGCCAGCAGTTTACTTTCCCAGAGCAGGGAAGATACGCAGTATTTT | CASSLLSQSREDTQYF
few | - | TRBJ1-1 | TRBV20-1 | TGCAGTGCTGATTACCCGGGACGGATGAACACTGAAGCTTTCTTT | CSADYPGRMNTEAFF
many | - | TRBJ2-5 | TRBV20-1 | TGCAGTGCTAGAGATTCTGGGGTCACCCAAGAGACCCAGTACTTC | CSARDSGVTQETQYF
many | - | TRBJ2-1 | TRBV7-8 | TGTGCCAGCAGCTTAGGCGGTCTCGGCACTGAGCAGTTCTTC | CASSLGGLGTEQFF
- | - | TRBJ1-5 | TRBV18 | TGTGCCAGCTCACCAATAGATTCTCAGCCCCAGCATTTT | CASSPIDSQPQHF
few | - | TRBJ1-1 | TRBV12-3/TRBV12-4 | TGTGCCAGCAGTTACTACAGCGCTGAAGCTTTCTTT | CASSYYSAEAFF
many | - | TRBJ2-1 | TRBV7-9 | TGTGCCAGCAGCTTAGGGGCGCGCCTGAATGAGCAGTTCTTC | CASSLGARLNEQFF
few | TRBD1 | TRBJ1-6 | TRBV3-1 | TGTGCCAGCAGCCAAGGACAGGGGGTTTATAATTCACCCCTCCACTTT | CASSQGQGVYNSPLHF
- | - | TRBJ2-3 | TRBV6-2/TRBV6-3 | TGTGCCAGCAGTTACCTCGCTAGGAGGAGTAATACGCAGTATTTT | CASSYLARRSNTQYF
few | - | TRBJ2-2 | TRBV5-1 | TGCGCCAGCAGCTTGGGTACTCAGGGTACCGGGGAGCTGTTTTTT | CASSLGTQGTGELFF
- | - | TRBJ2-1 | TRBV4-3 | TGCGCCAGCAGCCAAAGGGTGGCTGTTGGTGAGCAGTTCTTC | CASSQRVAVGEQFF
many | TRBD1 | TRBJ2-2 | TRBV11-3 | TGTGCCAGCAGCTTACAGCGGACAGGGATAGGCGGGGAGCTGTTTTTT | CASSLQRTGIGGELFF
few | - | TRBJ1-2 | TRBV12-3/TRBV12-4 | TGTGCCAGCAGTTTAGCCCGAAGCCATAACTATGGCTACACCTTC | CASSLARSHNYGYTF
many | - | TRBJ2-3 | TRBV5-1 | TGCGCCAGCAGCCTATACACAGATACGCAGTATTTT | CASSLYTDTQYF
many | - | TRBJ2-3 | TRBV28 | TGTGCCAGCAGTTACTGGGCGGGGAGCACAGATACGCAGTATTTT | CASSYWAGSTDTQYF
- | TRBD1 | TRBJ1-4 | TRBV7-2 | TGTGCCAGCAGCCTCCGACAGGGGAGGGAAAAACTGTTTTTT | CASSLRQGREKLFF
few | TRBD1 | TRBJ1-5 | TRBV5-5 | TGTGCCAGCAGCATGGGACAGAAGGACCATAGCAATCAGCCCCAGCATTTT | CASSMGQKDHSNQPQHF
- | TRBD2 | TRBJ2-5 | TRBV24-1 | TGTGCCACCAGTGACCCCGGGGGCAGCGGGAGAGAGACCCAGTACTTC | CATSDPGGSGRETQYF
- | - | TRBJ1-2 | TRBV30 | TGTGCCTGGAGTGTATTCCGGCGGGAAAACTTCTATGGCTACACCTTC | CAWSVFRRENFYGYTF
- | - | TRBJ2-3 | TRBV9 | TGTGCCAGCAGCTGGACAGAAAGCACAGATACGCAGTATTTT | CASSWTESTDTQYF
- | TRBD2 | TRBJ2-1 | TRBV27 | TGTGCCAGTAATCCGGGACTAGGGCATAATGAGCAGTTCTTC | CASNPGLGHNEQFF
- | - | TRBJ1-2 | TRBV4-3 | TGCGCCAGCAGCCAAGACCCCGGGGGCTATGGCTACACCTTC | CASSQDPGGYGYTF
- | - | TRBJ2-2 | TRBV6-5 | TGTGCCTCCAATAGGGGTTTCGGGGAGCTGTTTTTT | CASNRGFGELFF
many | - | TRBJ1-1 | TRBV5-1 | TGCGCCAGCAGAACCGACAGCCTCCTAAACACTGAAGCTTTCTTT | CASRTDSLLNTEAFF
few | TRBD1 | TRBJ2-1 | TRBV20-1 | TGCAGTGCTAGAGTGAGGGGGCCTAATGAGCAGTTCTTC | CSARVRGPNEQFF
- | - | TRBJ2-7 | TRBV5-6 | TGTGCCAGCAGCAACTTGACGGGATACGAGCAGTACTTC | CASSNLTGYEQYF
- | TRBD1 | TRBJ1-1 | TRBV5-1 | TGCGCCAGCAGCCTCCAGGGACAGGGGATGAACACTGAAGCTTTCTTT | CASSLQGQGMNTEAFF
few | - | TRBJ1-1 | TRBV20-1 | TGCAGTGCTAGAGTCCCATTCAGGGCCCCAAACACTGAAGCTTTCTTT | CSARVPFRAPNTEAFF
- | - | TRBJ1-1 | TRBV29-1 | TGCAGCGTTGAAGGTGCCAGAGTGAACACTGAAGCTTTCTTT | CSVEGARVNTEAFF
- | - | TRBJ2-5 | TRBV24-1 | TGTGCCACCAGTGATTTCGAAGCGCCGGAGACCCAGTACTTC | CATSDFEAPETQYF
few | TRBD1 | TRBJ2-3 | TRBV2 | TGTGCCAGCAGTGAGGGACAGAGCAGCACAGATACGCAGTATTTT | CASSEGQSSTDTQYF